This T cell receptor (beta chain) was sequenced during a study of brain metastases from non-small cell lung cancer. As concerns this clone: What it binds is not known.

The germline V gene encodes CDR1 SEHNR and CDR2 FQNEAQ (reference sequence). Trimming removed 5 bases from V and 5 bases from J, with 12 bases in between. CDR3 length equals 13 residues. Study outcomes and limitations: In 55% to 70% of brain metastases, T-cell clones were expanded compared with matched primary tumors. Brain metastases shared most TCR repertoire with primaries, with sparse T cells. T-cell infiltration was lower in brain metastases than primaries (P < 0.001).

Profiling relied on immunoSEQ multiplex PCR, and the TCRdb table lists in-frame clones only, not all of them. The data show roughly 4,500 clones, roughly 89% seen once. What was sequenced was primary lung tumor tissue. V usage is TRBV7-9 and J usage is TRBJ2-5; D not resolved. This sequence was found in a donor at least 40 years old with non-small cell lung cancer. Written as DNA, the CDR3 is TGTGCCAGCAGCCAACAAGGCAGCGAGACCCAGTACTTC. This translates into CASSQQGSETQYF.